The 10 T cell receptor beta chains presented below share a single source sample, sequenced in a study of cytomegalovirus exposure and HLA in healthy donors. The PCR made use of 60 Vbeta and 13 Jbeta primers. Profiling relied on immunoSEQ multiplex PCR, and the TCRdb table lists in-frame clones only, not all of them. Seen here are roughly 70,000 clones, 80% to 90% observed once, and the top ten hold around 10%. Specimen: PBMCs. The source of these receptors is a woman in her twenties or thirties in good health and CMV-seropositive.

V gene TRBV5-1 combines with J gene TRBJ2-3; the match to TRBD1 covers 8 bases. With V trimmed by 8 bases and J by 0 bases, 17 bases remained unmatched. The CDR3 extends over 18 amino acids. Germline V gives CDR1 SGHRS, CDR2 YFSETQ. The CDR3 coding sequence is TGCGCCAGTCAGGTAGGGACAGGACCAATTCCTAGCACAGATACGCAGTATTTT. Its protein is CASQVGTGPIPSTDTQYF. Full variable domain (rest looked up from reference TRBV5-1 and TRBJ2-3): KAGVTQTPRYLIKTRGQQVTLSCSPISGHRSVSWYQQTPGQGLQFLFEYFSETQRNKGNFPGRFSGRQFSNSRSEMNVSTLELGDSALYLCASQVGTGPIPSTDTQYFGPGTRLTVL.

The chain carries TRBV6-5 and TRBJ2-7; 7 bases are shared with TRBD1. J lost 3 bases, V lost 5 bases, and 7 bases had no gene match. This CDR3 has 14 residues. The germline V gene encodes CDR1 MNHEY and CDR2 SVGAGI. CDR3 residues: CASSLQGKLYEQYF. The CDR3 region has the DNA TGTGCCAGCAGTCTACAGGGGAAACTCTACGAGCAGTACTTC.

The gene calls are TRBV6-1 and TRBJ1-4; D uncertain. Trimming left V 8 bases short and J 3 bases short, with 16 bases between. This CDR3 is built from 15 residues. Germline CDR1 reads MNHNS; CDR2 reads SASEGT. The CDR3 DNA reads TGTGCCAGCCGAGTAGTTACGAATCCTAATGAAAAACTGTTTTTT. Protein: CASRVVTNPNEKLFF.

This clone has a single count. CDR3 DNA: TGTGCCAGCAGCGTAGGAGACAGGGTGAACACCGGGGAGCTGTTTTTT. It encodes CASSVGDRVNTGELFF. The V call is TRBV9, the J call TRBJ2-2; TRBD1 aligns across 7 bases. V lost 0 bases, J lost 1 base, and 3 bases stayed unmatched. CDR3 length: 16 amino acids. Germline values: CDR1 SGDLS, CDR2 YYNGEE.

This rearrangement joins TRBV7-9 to TRBJ1-5, with a tentative D call TRBD1 (5 bases). V dropped 8 bases and J dropped 0 bases, with 8 bases sitting between them. Germline CDR1 and CDR2: SEHNR and FQNEAQ (reference sequence). The CDR3 consists of 13 residues. The CDR3, as DNA: TGTGCCAGCGCGGACACTAGCAATCAGCCCCAGCATTTT. Its protein product is CASADTSNQPQHF. The full variable domain, its missing parts supplied by reference TRBV7-9 and TRBJ1-5, is DTGVSQNPRHKITKRGQNVTFRCDPISEHNRLYWYRQTLGQGPEFLTYFQNEAQLEKSRLLSDRFSAERPKGSFSTLEIQRTEQGDSAMYLCASADTSNQPQHFGDGTRLSIL.

The rearrangement uses TRBV28 and TRBJ1-6; D gene uncertain. The germline V and J ends were trimmed by 4 bases and 14 bases, with 12 bases remaining between them. Germline V gene lookup returns CDR1 MDHEN and CDR2 SYDVKM. CDR3 length: 12 residues. The CDR3 spells CASSSLVLALHF. The CDR3 DNA is TGTGCCAGCAGTTCCCTAGTACTGGCCCTCCACTTT.

The chain is built from TRBV7-6 and TRBJ1-5, with D possibly TRBD1 on 5 matching bases. V was trimmed by 5 bases and J by 2 bases, leaving 13 bases between them. This CDR3 is built from 15 residues. Germline V gene data show CDR1 as SGHVS and CDR2 as FNYEAQ. As DNA, the CDR3 is TGTGCCAGCAGCCCCCAGGGCACGCGCAATCAGCCCCAGCATTTT. Protein sequence: CASSPQGTRNQPQHF.

This sequence joins TRBV25-1 and TRBJ2-1; a possible D gene is TRBD2 (6 bases). This CDR3 has 14 residues. The V gene lost 4 bases and the J gene lost 10 bases, with 17 bases spanning the gap. Germline V gene data show CDR1 as MGHDK and CDR2 as SYGVNS. CDR3 in DNA: TGTGCCAGCAGTGTTTTGGGGGGACTGCCCGAGCAGTTCTTC. Its protein product is CASSVLGGLPEQFF.

This chain connects TRBV11-1 to TRBJ2-1, with D possibly TRBD2 on 7 matching bases. CDR1 SGHAT and CDR2 FQDESV come from the germline V gene (reference sequence). CDR3 length: 16 amino acids. V was pared by 5 bases and J by 6 bases, with 20 bases between. The CDR3 protein is CASSPLGGRPVNEQFF. The DNA of the CDR3 is TGTGCCAGCAGCCCGTTGGGGGGGCGCCCCGTCAATGAGCAGTTCTTC.

This chain uses TRBV4-2 with TRBJ2-1, with D tentatively TRBD2 (6 bases). Trimming took 0 bases from V and 1 from J, leaving 7 bases between them. Germline V CDR1 and CDR2: LGHNA, YNFKEQ. The CDR3 sequence is 15 residues long. CDR3 nucleotides: TGTGCCAGCAGCCAAGAGCGGGAATCCTACAATGAGCAGTTCTTC. It encodes CASSQERESYNEQFF.